This T cell receptor beta chain stems from a study of blood T cell repertoires in COVID-19. Study as a whole: The study drew acute and convalescent COVID-19 samples from the United States, Italy and Spain. Sources were T cells, B-cell-depleted T cells, or PBMCs; the material itself was cDNA or gDNA.

In the authors' methods: Using reference gene primer amplification, nucleated cell counts were estimated. Repertoires were generated with immunoSEQ multiplex PCR, while TCRdb's copy carries only in-frame clones and drops some. V and J calls and clone size follow that table, whereas D and trimming were derived from the DNA. The sample has approximately 350,000 clones, about 89% seen once. Trimming removed 4 bases at V and 4 bases at J, with 16 bases between. This CDR3 spans 15 amino acids. Germline V gene data show CDR1 as PRHDT and CDR2 as FYEKMQ (reference sequence). The TCR comes from a man aged 35 to 55 with acute or convalescent COVID-19. The rearrangement joins TRBV13 to TRBJ2-5, with D perhaps matching TRBD2 (6 bases). Sequencing was carried out using peripheral blood. In DNA form, the CDR3 reads TGTGCCAGCAGCTCCCGGGGTCGGGGGTCAGAGACCCAGTACTTC. Its translation: CASSSRGRGSETQYF.